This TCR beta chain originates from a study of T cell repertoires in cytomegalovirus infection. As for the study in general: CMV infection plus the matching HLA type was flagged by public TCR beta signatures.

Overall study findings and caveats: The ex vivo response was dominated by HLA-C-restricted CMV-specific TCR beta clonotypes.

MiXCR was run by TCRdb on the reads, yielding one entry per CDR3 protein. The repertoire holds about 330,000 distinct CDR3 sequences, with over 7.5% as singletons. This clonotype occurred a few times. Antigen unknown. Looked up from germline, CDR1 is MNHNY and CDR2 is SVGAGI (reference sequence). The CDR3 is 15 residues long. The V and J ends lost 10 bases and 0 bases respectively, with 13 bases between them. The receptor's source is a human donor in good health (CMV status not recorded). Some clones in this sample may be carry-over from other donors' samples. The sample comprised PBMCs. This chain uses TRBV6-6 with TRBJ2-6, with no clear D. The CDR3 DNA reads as TGTGCCACCCGCTCTCAACTCTCTGGGGCCAACGTCCTGACTTTC. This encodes CATRSQLSGANVLTF.